This T cell receptor (beta chain) originates from a study of blood T cell repertoires in COVID-19 (dated by TCRdb to between 2020 and 2021). For the wider study: Samples covering the acute and convalescent phases of COVID-19 were provided by collaborators in the United States, Italy and Spain. The dataset comprised deeply sampled blood TCRbeta repertoires from subjects exposed to, actively infected with, or recovered from COVID-19. A de-identified subject ID, COVID-19 status, age in years and sex were almost always included in the sample metadata. The repertoires were made available in a free public database intended to serve as a resource for research on the immune response to SARS-CoV-2. Where available, HLA class I and class II types were taken from metadata supplied by the sample provider and were not determined by assay-based typing. Samples came from the ongoing ImmuneRACE study (first 160 participants) plus 1,254 subjects from 6 global collaborators. The prospective study material was composed of cDNA or gDNA derived from T cells, B-cell-depleted T cells, or PBMCs. What the authors observed across the whole study: Clinical and demographic metadata were provided uncurated, with the amount varying by source and participant.

TCRbeta CDR3 regions were amplified from genomic DNA using the immunoSEQ Assay, a bias-controlled multiplex PCR. The paper's processing steps were these. Within the assay, amplification of reference gene primers was used to estimate how many nucleated cells each sample contained. To quantify the absolute abundance of each unique TCRbeta CDR3 rearrangement, sequence reads were collapsed and filtered. For each sample, productive Simpson clonality was calculated as the square root of Simpson's diversity index over productive rearrangements. In TCRdb, the immuneACCESS table is reduced to in-frame sequences with V and J assigned. These tables do not hold every clone; where another copy was compared, an unresolved V gene accounts for under half, and the others remain unexplained. The DNA was the basis for D and trimming; V, J and clone size are from that table. For this sample the table gives about 150,000 clones, of which 78% were detected only once. Approximately 6% of the sample belongs to the ten largest clones.

This clone appeared a few times. Its antigen is currently not known. Nothing much larger sits one base from this clone, and base qualities are not available. Participants in the prospective study were enrolled through a virtual design, were aged roughly 18 to 100 years, and lived in 24 United States geographic areas. In the prospective study, cohorts were assigned on the basis of participant-reported clinical history obtained from a screening survey and a study questionnaire. ImmuneRACE Cohort 3 recovered participants were defined by two consecutive negative NP/OP PCR tests, healthcare professional clearance, or symptom resolution. In the prospective study, mobile phlebotomists collected whole blood, serum and a nasopharyngeal or oropharyngeal swab from each participant. Prospective study participants could optionally give additional blood draws and questionnaires over an approximately two-month period. Before DNA extraction, prospective study blood samples were shipped either frozen or at room temperature.

CDR1 and CDR2 are read off the germline V gene as SGHAT and FQNNGV. The CDR3 covers 16 residues, taking in both the cysteine and the phenylalanine. CDR3 DNA only is kept here, 48 bases in frame from base 1. From V the trimming removes 6 bases and from J it removes 2 bases, while the gene matches leave 9 bases of the junction unaccounted for. Rearrangement joined TRBV11-2 to TRBJ1-2, with 10 middle bases fitting TRBD1. The specimen was PBMCs or T cells enriched from blood (not recorded which). This TCR was sampled from a woman aged 50 to 65 who had recovered from COVID-19. The CDR3 region reads CASRPNRDRGNYGYTF. The DNA reads as follows: TGTGCCAGCAGGCCGAACCGGGACAGGGGAAACTATGGCTACACCTTC.